This entry lists 22 T cell receptor beta chains sequenced from one sample in a study of cytomegalovirus exposure and HLA in healthy donors. It was with 60 Vbeta and 13 Jbeta primers that the PCR ran. The assay was immunoSEQ multiplex PCR, and TCRdb's table has in-frame clones only and misses some. This table has 150,000 to 200,000 clones, over 65% appearing once. Material: PBMCs. Source of these receptors: a man aged 40-49 years in good health and CMV-seropositive.

The rearrangement links TRBV21-1 to TRBJ1-4. TRBV21-1 counts as a pseudogene. The CDR3 is made up of 15 amino acids. Here the CDR3 DNA reads TGTGCCAGCAGCAGGCGGAGGGCCGGGTACGAAAAACTGTTTTTT. Translation gives CASSRRRAGYEKLFF.

The chain carries TRBV5-6 and TRBJ1-6; D not resolved. The length of the CDR3 is 15 residues. CDR1 is SGHDT, CDR2 YYEEEE, per germline. Between the trimmed V and J ends, which lost 4 bases and 5 bases, there was a span of 13 bases. Here the CDR3 reads CASSKWAGNNSPLHF. The CDR3 nucleotides read TGTGCCAGCAGCAAATGGGCGGGAAATAATTCACCCCTCCACTTT.

The chain uses TRBV5-4 and TRBJ2-2; maybe TRBD2 (7 bases). The germline CDR1 and CDR2 sequences are SGHNT and YYREEE (reference sequence). V was shortened by 3 bases and J by 0 bases, with 12 bases between the two germline ends. This CDR3 comprises 16 residues. The chain's CDR3 is CASSWGGTTNTGELFF. In nucleotides, the CDR3 is TGTGCCAGCAGCTGGGGGGGGACAACGAACACCGGGGAGCTGTTTTTT.

The chain couples TRBV9 to TRBJ1-6; 8 bases line up with TRBD1. J was trimmed by 11 bases and V by 4 bases; bases with no gene match: 8. Looked up from germline, CDR1 is SGDLS and CDR2 is YYNGEE. The CDR3 extends over 14 amino acids. CDR3 nucleotides: TGTGCCAGCAGCATGGACAGGGTGAGGGCACCCCTCCACTTT. It codes for CASSMDRVRAPLHF.

This rearrangement joins TRBV9 to TRBJ2-2, with 7 bases aligning to TRBD1. The CDR3 sequence is 16 residues long. J gave up 2 bases and V 4 bases, and 8 bases lay outside the gene matches. Germline V gene sequence: CDR1 SGDLS, CDR2 YYNGEE. In DNA, the CDR3 is TGTGCCAGCAGCTTCCCGGTAGGGGGCAACACCGGGGAGCTGTTTTTT. Encoded protein: CASSFPVGGNTGELFF.

This clone was recorded only once. The chain couples TRBV14 to TRBJ1-2, with D uncertain. The V gene lost 0 bases and the J gene lost 4 bases, with 9 bases spanning the gap. The CDR3 sequence is 14 residues long. Germline V gives CDR1 SGHDN, CDR2 FVKESK. This CDR3 reads CASSQDMGLYGYTF. Written as DNA, the CDR3 is TGTGCCAGCAGCCAAGATATGGGCCTCTATGGCTACACCTTC.

The V and J genes are TRBV7-3 and TRBJ2-5; 8 positions agree with TRBD1. CDR3 length: 13 residues. Germline values: CDR1 SGHTA, CDR2 FQGTGA. Germline trimming cut 2 bases from V and 5 bases from J; bases unmatched to any gene: 1. In nucleotides, the CDR3 is TGTGCCAGCAGCTTATACAGGGGGGAGACCCAGTACTTC. It specifies CASSLYRGETQYF.

This clone turned up a few times. This chain connects TRBV7-9 to TRBJ1-1; D remains unclear. The length of the CDR3 is 15 residues. Germline loops: CDR1 SEHNR, CDR2 FQNEAQ (reference sequence). V lost 5 bases and J 6 bases, leaving 19 bases between the germline ends. CDR3 nucleotides: TGTGCCAGCAGCCCCCCCCCACAGACTAACGCTGAAGCTTTCTTT. Its protein product is CASSPPPQTNAEAFF.

The genes are TRBV7-2 and TRBJ1-4; 7 nucleotides match TRBD1. Looked up from germline, CDR1 is SGHTA and CDR2 is FQGNSA. CDR3 size: 15 residues. V gave up 2 bases and J gave up 7 bases; unmatched junction bases: 7. The DNA for the CDR3 is TGTGCCAGCAGCTTAACGGGACAGAGGAGTGAAAAACTGTTTTTT. As protein: CASSLTGQRSEKLFF.

The table lists this clone with a count of one. This chain connects TRBV7-3 to TRBJ2-2, with D possibly TRBD2 on 7 matching bases. This CDR3 is built from 18 residues. From germline, CDR1 is SGHTA and CDR2 FQGTGA. The V end was cut by 5 bases, the J end by 1 base, with 20 bases between. CDR3 amino acids: CASSETRGAGENTGELFF. CDR3 nucleotide sequence: TGTGCCAGCAGCGAAACTAGGGGGGCGGGGGAGAACACCGGGGAGCTGTTTTTT. Combining the CDR3 with reference TRBV7-3 and TRBJ2-2 gives the whole variable domain GAGVSQTPSNKVTEKGKYVELRCDPISGHTALYWYRQSLGQGPEFLIYFQGTGAADDSGLPNDRFFAVRPEGSVSTLKIQRTERGDSAVYLCASSETRGAGENTGELFFGEGSRLTVL.

This chain connects TRBV6-1 to TRBJ1-6; possible D gene TRBD1, 6 bases. The CDR3 runs 14 residues. The V end lost 7 bases, the J end lost 14 bases, and 21 bases lay between the germline ends. Per the germline V gene, CDR1 is MNHNS and CDR2 is SASEGT. This CDR3 reads CASTRGGDLSSLHF. The CDR3 DNA reads as TGTGCCAGCACTCGTGGGGGCGATCTTTCTTCCCTCCACTTT.

This clone has just one count. The chain joins TRBV7-2 to TRBJ2-1; TRBD2 is a possible D gene (6 bases). Between the trimmed V and J ends, which lost 6 bases and 5 bases, there was a span of 20 bases. The germline V gene has CDR1 SGHTA and CDR2 FQGNSA. The CDR3 runs 16 residues. The CDR3 reads CASSPRAGLKDNEQFF. The CDR3 DNA reads TGTGCCAGCAGTCCTCGTGCGGGGCTGAAGGACAATGAGCAGTTCTTC.

This clone appeared a single time. The J gene is TRBJ1-6, the V gene TRBV7-2, with 10 bases that match TRBD1. CDR3 length: 17 amino acids. With 5 bases clipped from V and 6 bases from J, the junction kept 10 bases outside the gene matches. Germline V gene lookup returns CDR1 SGHTA and CDR2 FQGNSA. The DNA for the CDR3 is TGTGCCAGCAGCCATGGGGCGGGGACAGGGGCTAATTCACCCCTCCACTTT. This codes for CASSHGAGTGANSPLHF.

The chain has TRBV4-1 and TRBJ2-3; 12 bases line up with TRBD2. Germline values: CDR1 MGHRA, CDR2 YSYEKL. V dropped 0 bases and J dropped 5; count of bases not matched to a gene: 15. This CDR3 comprises 20 residues. CDR3 protein: CASSQDEVWASGGARDTQYF. The DNA of the CDR3 is TGCGCCAGCAGCCAAGATGAAGTTTGGGCTAGCGGGGGGGCCAGAGATACGCAGTATTTT.

The chain employs TRBV6-5 and TRBJ1-1; D gene uncertain. From germline, CDR1 is MNHEY and CDR2 SVGAGI. Between the trimmed V and J ends, which lost 8 bases and 5 bases, there was a span of 12 bases. This CDR3 has 12 residues. As DNA, the CDR3 is TGTGCCAGCCTTTCCCCTCTTACTGAAGCTTTCTTT. The encoded protein is CASLSPLTEAFF.

This rearrangement joins TRBV2 to TRBJ2-3; no clear D gene. V lost 5 bases and J lost 6, with 9 bases in between. The CDR3 sequence is 12 residues long. Germline lookup yields CDR1 SNHLY and CDR2 FYNNEI. DNA of the CDR3: TGTGCCAGCAGTACGGGTGGGGATACGCAGTATTTT. This sequence encodes CASSTGGDTQYF.

V and J are TRBV7-2 and TRBJ1-1; D gene uncertain. Germline CDR1 SGHTA, CDR2 FQGNSA. Trimming shortened V by 5 bases and J by 0 bases, and 16 bases separated the two germline ends. The CDR3 length is 16 residues. CDR3 nucleotides: TGTGCCAGCAGCCCTCTTGCGGGGAGCATGAACACTGAAGCTTTCTTT. It encodes CASSPLAGSMNTEAFF.

The count of this clone is one. The chain uses TRBV19 and TRBJ1-2; maybe TRBD1 (5 bases). There are 12 residues in the CDR3. Trimming took off 5 bases at V and 8 bases at J, with 12 bases between the two ends. Germline V gene data show CDR1 as LNHDA and CDR2 as SQIVND (reference sequence). DNA for the CDR3: TGTGCCAGTAGTGCGACAGCTGACGGCTACACCTTC. Translation: CASSATADGYTF.

The chain uses TRBV30 and TRBJ1-1, with D possibly matching TRBD1 (6 bases). V gave up 1 base and J gave up 13 bases, with 16 bases separating them. CDR1 is GTSNPN and CDR2 is SVGIG in the germline V gene (reference sequence). The CDR3 runs 12 residues. The CDR3 DNA is TGTGCCTGGAGTGAGGGGGGGCATAAGCATTTCTTT. Its translation is CAWSEGGHKHFF.

The J gene is TRBJ1-2, the V gene TRBV6-5; a possible D gene is TRBD1 (6 bases). Germline V lookup: CDR1 MNHEY, CDR2 SVGAGI. The CDR3 is 14 residues long. The germline V and J ends were trimmed by 5 bases and 4 bases, with 14 bases remaining between them. The CDR3 here is CASSPSTGLYGYTF. The DNA for the CDR3 is TGTGCCAGCAGTCCCTCGACAGGACTCTATGGCTACACCTTC.

The V call is TRBV30, the J call TRBJ2-5; a weak D match, TRBD1 (5 bases). Germline-derived CDR1 and CDR2 are GTSNPN and SVGIG (reference sequence). CDR3 length: 15 residues. V was clipped by 0 bases and J by 0 bases, with 11 bases between them. The CDR3 DNA follows: TGTGCCTGGAGTGTACCTTTCAGGGACCAAGAGACCCAGTACTTC. It specifies CAWSVPFRDQETQYF.

This clone was seen once. CDR3 amino acids: CASTLEGAGTEAFF. The DNA of the CDR3 is TGTGCCAGCACCCTGGAGGGGGCTGGGACTGAAGCTTTCTTT. The chain is built from TRBV2 and TRBJ1-1; 7 bases map to TRBD1. The V and J ends lost 7 bases and 5 bases, in that order; junction bases with no gene match: 10. This CDR3 has 14 residues. Germline lookup yields CDR1 SNHLY and CDR2 FYNNEI.